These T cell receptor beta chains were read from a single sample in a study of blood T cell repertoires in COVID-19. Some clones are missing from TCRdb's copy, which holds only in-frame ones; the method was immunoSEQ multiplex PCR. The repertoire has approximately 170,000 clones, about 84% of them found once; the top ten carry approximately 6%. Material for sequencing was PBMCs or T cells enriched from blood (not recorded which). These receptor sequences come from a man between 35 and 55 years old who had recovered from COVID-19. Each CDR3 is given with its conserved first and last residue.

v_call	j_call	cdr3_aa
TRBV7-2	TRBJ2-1	CASSFGTAHYNEQFF
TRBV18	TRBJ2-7	CASSRGLESEQYF
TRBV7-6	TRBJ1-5	CASSYGQGNQPQHF
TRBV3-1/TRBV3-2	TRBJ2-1	CASSQGLRQGKNEQFF
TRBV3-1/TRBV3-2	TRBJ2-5	CASSHAGSNQETQYF
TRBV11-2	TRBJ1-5	CASSLRPSQPQHF
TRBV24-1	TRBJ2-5	CATSDFFLQETQYF
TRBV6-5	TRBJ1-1	CASSWGTVNTEAFF
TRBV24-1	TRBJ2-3	CATSDGARGASDTQYF
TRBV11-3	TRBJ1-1	CASSLEQRGTGGTEAFF
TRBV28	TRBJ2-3	CASGGAREDTQYF
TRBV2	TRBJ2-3	CASSDKRGPSTQYF
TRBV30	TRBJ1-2	CAYSGVYGYTF
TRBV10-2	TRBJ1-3	CASTPWDRGLSDGNTIYF
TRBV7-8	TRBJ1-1	CASSATTGGSTEAFF
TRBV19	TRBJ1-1	CASSIKGFGAEAFF
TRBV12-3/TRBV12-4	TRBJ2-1	CASPDRGRDEQFF